This T cell receptor (beta chain) was sequenced during a study of low-dose radiotherapy and immunotherapy resistance in tumors. Study summary: Participants in Cohort 1 were administered 0.5 Gy per fraction at 2-week intervals, to a cumulative dose of 6.5 Gy. Every six weeks patients received intravenous ipilimumab 1 mg/kg, and every two weeks they received intravenous nivolumab 240 mg. Those assigned to Cohort 2 were treated with 1 Gy per fraction every two weeks (13 Gy in total over 26 weeks).

Priming of first-strand cDNA relied on TRAV- and TRBV-specific primers (covering alpha and beta chains). The authors amplified TCRs for roughly 20 PCR cycles with a constant-region primer and a V-primer adapter. TCRdb passed the reads through MiXCR, listing each CDR3 protein once. The data contain 15,000 or so distinct CDR3 sequences, roughly 50% of them singletons. The donors' regimen was nivolumab, ipilimumab, aspirin, low-dose cyclophosphamide and low-dose radiotherapy. The germline CDR1 and CDR2 sequences are SGHTA and FQGTGA. The CDR3 has 13 residues. V was pared by 4 bases and J by 4 bases, with 9 bases between.

V is TRBV7-3 and J is TRBJ2-3, with D unclear. The source of this sequence is a human donor with advanced metastatic prostate, ovarian, gallbladder or colorectal cancer (not recorded which). This table probably holds off-target reads from a library built for another chain. CDR3 DNA sequence: TGTGCCAGCAGCTCAGATTACTCAGATACGCAGTATTTT. Residues: CASSSDYSDTQYF.